The entry below describes one TCR beta chain. The antigen is unknown. These data are taken from a study of T cells in localized non-small cell lung cancer. The table came from immunoSEQ multiplex PCR; TCRdb's copy has only in-frame clones and leaves some out. This table holds approximately 1,500 clones, about 20% found once. Study conclusions and caveats: Those with higher blood T cell density had longer overall survival. Appearance in adjacent lung was seen for a median approximately 58 of the top 100 tumor clones.

The CDR3 is made up of 12 amino acids. The germline gives CDR1 MNHNS, CDR2 SASEGT. V was shortened by 1 base and J by 3 bases, with 3 bases between the two germline ends. This TCR derives from a female donor older than 55 with stage I squamous cell lung carcinoma. The J gene is TRBJ1-2, the V gene TRBV6-1; D gene unclear. The specimen was normal lung tissue next to the tumor, collected before any cancer treatment. The CDR3, as DNA: TGTGCCAGCAGTGAAGGGGACTATGGCTACACCTTC. Translating it yields CASSEGDYGYTF.